The clone carrying this T cell receptor beta chain was observed a handful of times. Its antigen is unidentified. The CDR3 has 19 amino acids. The ends were cut back, 4 bases at V and 1 base at J, with 25 bases in the middle. From the reads, TCRdb called clonotypes with MiXCR, one entry per CDR3 protein. The profile covers about 83,000 distinct CDR3 sequences, with 25% to 35% appearing a single time and roughly 70% taken by the ten largest. This sample is drawn from a study of T cell repertoires in cytomegalovirus infection. Study at large: In public TCR beta signatures, there were indications of both CMV infection and matching HLA type.

General observations from the study: There were HLA-C-restricted CMV-specific TCR beta clonotypes dominating the ex vivo response.

The source of this sequence is a human donor in good health (CMV status not recorded). Some clones in this sample may be carry-over from other donors' samples. This sample comprised CD8+ T cells from cultured PBMCs, obtained from culture after CMV antigen stimulation. This chain links TRBV12-3 or TRBV12-4 with TRBJ1-1; tentatively, D is TRBD1 (6 bases). The chain's CDR3 is CASSSYFNGGLLGNTEAFF. As DNA, the CDR3 is TGTGCCAGCAGTTCCTATTTCAACGGGGGGCTTTTAGGGAACACTGAAGCTTTCTTT.